This paragraph covers one T cell receptor (beta chain) sequence. Antigen unknown. This entry comes from a study of T cell clonotyping in hematopoietic cell transplantation. Study-wide points: Pathologically expanded recipient clonotypes increased progressively from day 30 to day 180 as diversity fell.

The V gene lost 1 base and the J gene lost 5 bases, with 11 bases spanning the gap. The CDR3 length is 14 residues. Profiled with immunoSEQ multiplex PCR; TCRdb holds only in-frame clones, not every one. The profile shows roughly 17,000 clones, 80% to 95% of them singletons. The chain employs TRBV23-1 and TRBJ2-5; D is ambiguous. TRBV23-1 is sorted into the ORF group, with uncertain function. Source material: peripheral blood mononuclear cells. This clonotype was sampled from a man aged 35 to 55 in good health. Some clones in this sample may be carry-over from other donors' samples. The CDR3 protein is CASSQWKGRETQYF. DNA for the CDR3: TGCGCCAGCAGTCAATGGAAGGGTCGGGAGACCCAGTACTTC.